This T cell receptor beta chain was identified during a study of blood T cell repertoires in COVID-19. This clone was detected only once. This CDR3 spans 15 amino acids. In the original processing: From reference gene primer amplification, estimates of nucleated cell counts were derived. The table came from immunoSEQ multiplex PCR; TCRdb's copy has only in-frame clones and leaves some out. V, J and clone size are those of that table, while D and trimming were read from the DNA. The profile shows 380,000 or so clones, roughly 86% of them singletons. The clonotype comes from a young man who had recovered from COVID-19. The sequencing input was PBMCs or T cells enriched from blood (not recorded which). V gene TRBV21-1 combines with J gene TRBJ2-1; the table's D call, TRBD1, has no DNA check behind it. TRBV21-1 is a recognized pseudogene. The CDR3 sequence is CASSKEQGPYNEQFF. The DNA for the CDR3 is TGTGCCAGCAGCAAGGAACAGGGGCCTTACAATGAGCAGTTCTTC.